The T cell receptor beta chain described here comes from a study of cytomegalovirus exposure and HLA in healthy donors. Study results and limitations: Most sequenced TCRs were rare (though some public TCRs occurred in many donors).

As for this clone: Its antigen is undetermined.

The CDR3 extends over 13 amino acids. V gave up 6 bases and J gave up 6 bases; unmatched junction bases: 7. CDR1 and CDR2 (germline): MNHEY, SVGAGI. Assay: immunoSEQ multiplex PCR; the TCRdb copy retains only in-frame clones and omits some. Here the sample spans about 150,000 clones, 70% to 85% being singletons. The J gene is TRBJ2-7, the V gene TRBV6-5; 8 nucleotides line up with TRBD1. This TCR came from a man in his thirties or forties in good health and CMV-seropositive. Sequencing was carried out using PBMCs. CDR3 coding DNA: TGTGCCAGCAGGTGGGACAGGTCAAGCGAGCAGTACTTC. Protein product: CASRWDRSSEQYF.